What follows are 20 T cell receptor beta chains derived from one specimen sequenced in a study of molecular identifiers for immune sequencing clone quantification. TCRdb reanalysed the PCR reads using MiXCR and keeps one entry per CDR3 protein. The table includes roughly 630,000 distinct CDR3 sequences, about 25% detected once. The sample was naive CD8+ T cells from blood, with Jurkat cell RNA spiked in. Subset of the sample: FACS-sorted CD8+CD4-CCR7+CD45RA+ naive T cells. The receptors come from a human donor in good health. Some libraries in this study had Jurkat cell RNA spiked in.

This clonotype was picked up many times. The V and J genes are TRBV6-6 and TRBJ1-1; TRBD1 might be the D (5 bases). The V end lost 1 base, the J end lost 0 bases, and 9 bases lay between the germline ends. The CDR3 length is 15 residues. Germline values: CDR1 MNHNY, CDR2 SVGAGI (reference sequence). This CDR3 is CASSYLGRMNTEAFF. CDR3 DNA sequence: TGTGCCAGCAGTTACTTGGGACGGATGAACACTGAAGCTTTCTTT.

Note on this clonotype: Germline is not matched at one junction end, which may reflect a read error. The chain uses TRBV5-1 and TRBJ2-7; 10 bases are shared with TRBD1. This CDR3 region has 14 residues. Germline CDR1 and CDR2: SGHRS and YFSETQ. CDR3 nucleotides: TGCGCCAGCAGCTCCGGGACAGGGGAGGTCGAGCAGAACTTC. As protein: CASSSGTGEVEQNF.

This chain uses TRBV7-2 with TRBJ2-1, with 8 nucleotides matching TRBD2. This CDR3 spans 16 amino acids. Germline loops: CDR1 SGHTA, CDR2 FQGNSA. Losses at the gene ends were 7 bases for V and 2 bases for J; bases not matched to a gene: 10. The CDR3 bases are TGTGCCAGCACCGGAGGGGCGGGAGGAGCCTACAATGAGCAGTTCTTC. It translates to CASTGGAGGAYNEQFF.

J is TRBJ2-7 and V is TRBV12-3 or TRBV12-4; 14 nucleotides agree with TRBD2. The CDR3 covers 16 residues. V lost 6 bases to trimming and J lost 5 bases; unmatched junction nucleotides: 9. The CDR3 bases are TGTGCCAGCAGCAATGGGGGACTAGCGGGAGCCGACGAGCAGTACTTC. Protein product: CASSNGGLAGADEQYF.

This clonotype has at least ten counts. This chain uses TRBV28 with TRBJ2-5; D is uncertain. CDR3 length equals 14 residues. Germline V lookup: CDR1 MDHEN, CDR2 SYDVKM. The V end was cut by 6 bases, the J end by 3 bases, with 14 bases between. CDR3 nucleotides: TGTGCCAGCAGCCCCTGGGATCCAAAAGAGACCCAGTACTTC. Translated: CASSPWDPKETQYF.

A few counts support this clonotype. The CDR3 sequence: CASSKAGGNSYEQYF. For the CDR3, the DNA is TGTGCCAGCAGCAAAGCAGGCGGGAACTCCTACGAGCAGTACTTC. The chain is built from TRBV21-1 and TRBJ2-7. TRBV21-1 is a recognized pseudogene. This CDR3 is 15 amino acids long.

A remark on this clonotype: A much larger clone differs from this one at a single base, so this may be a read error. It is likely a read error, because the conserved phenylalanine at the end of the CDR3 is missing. CDR3 coding DNA: TGTGCCAGCAGCTTAGGAGGCCTGCAAGGCTACACCCTC. This codes for CASSLGGLQGYTL. This sequence joins TRBV7-2 and TRBJ1-2; D unclear. The V and J ends lost 1 base and 8 bases respectively, with 11 bases between them. The CDR3 has 13 residues. Germline CDR1 is SGHTA and CDR2 is FQGNSA.

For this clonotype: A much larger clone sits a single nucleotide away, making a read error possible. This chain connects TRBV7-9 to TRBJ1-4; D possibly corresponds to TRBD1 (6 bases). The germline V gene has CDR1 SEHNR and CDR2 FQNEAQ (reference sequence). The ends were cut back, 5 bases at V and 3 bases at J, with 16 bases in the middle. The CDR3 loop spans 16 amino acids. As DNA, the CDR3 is TGTGCCAGCAGCGATGGACAGAGGGCAGCTAATGAAAAACTGTTTTTT. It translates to CASSDGQRAANEKLFF.

The CDR3 loop reads CASSQGSGNEKLFF. As DNA, the CDR3 is TGCGCCAGCAGCCAAGGGAGTGGTAATGAAAAACTGTTTTTT. This chain links TRBV4-1 with TRBJ1-4; D gene unclear. CDR3 length: 14 amino acids. Germline lookup yields CDR1 MGHRA and CDR2 YSYEKL. Trimming took 1 base from V and 4 from J, leaving 7 bases between them.

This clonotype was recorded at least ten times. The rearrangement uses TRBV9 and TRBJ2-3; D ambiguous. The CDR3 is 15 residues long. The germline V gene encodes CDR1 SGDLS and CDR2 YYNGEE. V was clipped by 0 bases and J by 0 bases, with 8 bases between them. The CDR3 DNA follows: TGTGCCAGCAGCGTAGTGCCTAGTAGCACAGATACGCAGTATTTT. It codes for CASSVVPSSTDTQYF.

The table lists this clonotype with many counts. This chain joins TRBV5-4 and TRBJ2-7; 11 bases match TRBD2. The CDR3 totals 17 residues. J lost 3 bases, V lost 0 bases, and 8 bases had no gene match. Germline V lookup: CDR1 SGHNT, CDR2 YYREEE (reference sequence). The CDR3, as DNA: TGTGCCAGCAGCTTGGTCTGGGGGACTAGCGGCAACTACGAGCAGTACTTC. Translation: CASSLVWGTSGNYEQYF. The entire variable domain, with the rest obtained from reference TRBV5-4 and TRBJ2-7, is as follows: ETGVTQSPTHLIKTRGQQVTLRCSSQSGHNTVSWYQQALGQGPQFIFQYYREEENGRGNFPPRFSGLQFPNYSSELNVNALELDDSALYLCASSLVWGTSGNYEQYFGPGTRLTVT.

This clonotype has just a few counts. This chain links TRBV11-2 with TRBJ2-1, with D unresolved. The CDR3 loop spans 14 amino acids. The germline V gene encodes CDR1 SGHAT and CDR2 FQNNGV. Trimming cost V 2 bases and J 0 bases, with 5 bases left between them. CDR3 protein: CASSLISSYNEQFF. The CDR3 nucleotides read TGTGCCAGCAGCTTAATTAGCTCCTACAATGAGCAGTTCTTC.

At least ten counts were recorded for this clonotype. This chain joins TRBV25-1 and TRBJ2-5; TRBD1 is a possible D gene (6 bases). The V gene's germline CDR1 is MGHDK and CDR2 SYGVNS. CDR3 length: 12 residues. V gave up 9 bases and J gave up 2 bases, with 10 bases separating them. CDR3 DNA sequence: TGTGCCAGAGGGACATGGCAAGAGACCCAGTACTTC. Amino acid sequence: CARGTWQETQYF.

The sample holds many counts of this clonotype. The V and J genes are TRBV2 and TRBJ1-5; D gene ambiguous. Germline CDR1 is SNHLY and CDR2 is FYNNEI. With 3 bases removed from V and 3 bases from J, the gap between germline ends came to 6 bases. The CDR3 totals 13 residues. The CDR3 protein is CASSDGYNQPQHF. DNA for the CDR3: TGTGCCAGCAGTGACGGTTACAATCAGCCCCAGCATTTT. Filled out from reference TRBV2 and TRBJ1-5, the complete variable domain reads EPEVTQTPSHQVTQMGQEVILRCVPISNHLYFYWYRQILGQKVEFLVSFYNNEISEKSEIFDDQFSVERPDGSNFTLKIRSTKLEDSAMYFCASSDGYNQPQHFGDGTRLSIL.

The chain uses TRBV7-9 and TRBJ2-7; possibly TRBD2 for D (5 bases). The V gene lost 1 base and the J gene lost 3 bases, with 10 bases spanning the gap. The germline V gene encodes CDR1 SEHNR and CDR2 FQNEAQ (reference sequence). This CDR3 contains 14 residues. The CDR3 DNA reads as TGTGCCAGCAGCTTAGTCCGGGGTATCTACGAGCAGTACTTC. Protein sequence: CASSLVRGIYEQYF.

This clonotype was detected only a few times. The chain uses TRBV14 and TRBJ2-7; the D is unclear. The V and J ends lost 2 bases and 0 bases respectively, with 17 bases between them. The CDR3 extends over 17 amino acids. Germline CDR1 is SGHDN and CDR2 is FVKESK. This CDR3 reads CASSQLPLGISSYEQYF. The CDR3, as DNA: TGTGCCAGCAGCCAATTACCCTTAGGGATCTCCTCCTACGAGCAGTACTTC.

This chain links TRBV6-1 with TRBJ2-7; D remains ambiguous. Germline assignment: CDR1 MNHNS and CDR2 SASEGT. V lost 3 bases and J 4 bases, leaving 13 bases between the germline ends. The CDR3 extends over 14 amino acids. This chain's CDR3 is CASSDGLGTYEQYF. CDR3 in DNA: TGTGCCAGCAGTGATGGCCTCGGTACATACGAGCAGTACTTC.

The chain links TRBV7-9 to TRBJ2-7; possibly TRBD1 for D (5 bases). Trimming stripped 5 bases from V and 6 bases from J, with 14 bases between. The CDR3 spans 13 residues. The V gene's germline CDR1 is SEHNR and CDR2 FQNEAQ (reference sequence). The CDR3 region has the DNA TGTGCCAGCAGCCCAGTGGCAGGGATCGAGCAGTACTTC. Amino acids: CASSPVAGIEQYF.

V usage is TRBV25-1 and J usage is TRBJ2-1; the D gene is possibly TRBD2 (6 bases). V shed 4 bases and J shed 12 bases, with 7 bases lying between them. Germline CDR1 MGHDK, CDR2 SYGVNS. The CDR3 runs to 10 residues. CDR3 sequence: CASSGGVQFF. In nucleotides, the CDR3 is TGTGCCAGCAGTGGCGGGGTGCAGTTCTTC.

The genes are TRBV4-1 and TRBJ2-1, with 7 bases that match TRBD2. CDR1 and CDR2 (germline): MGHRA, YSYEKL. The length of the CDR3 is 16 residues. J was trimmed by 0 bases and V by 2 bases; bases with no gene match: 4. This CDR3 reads CASSQWGGPSYNEQFF. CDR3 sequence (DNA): TGCGCCAGCAGCCAATGGGGGGGTCCCTCCTACAATGAGCAGTTCTTC.